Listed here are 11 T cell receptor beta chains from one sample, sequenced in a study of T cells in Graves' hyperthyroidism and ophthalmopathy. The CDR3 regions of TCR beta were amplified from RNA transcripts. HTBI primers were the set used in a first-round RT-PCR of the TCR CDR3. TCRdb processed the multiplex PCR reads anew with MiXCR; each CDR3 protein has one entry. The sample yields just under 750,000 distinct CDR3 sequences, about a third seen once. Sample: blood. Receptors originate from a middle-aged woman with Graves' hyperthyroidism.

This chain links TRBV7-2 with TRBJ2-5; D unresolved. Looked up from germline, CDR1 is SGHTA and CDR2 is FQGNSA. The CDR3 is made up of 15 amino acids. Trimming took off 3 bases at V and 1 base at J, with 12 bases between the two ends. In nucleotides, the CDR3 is TGTGCCAGCAGCTTCCGGACCCAAATCCAAGAGACCCAGTACTTC. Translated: CASSFRTQIQETQYF.

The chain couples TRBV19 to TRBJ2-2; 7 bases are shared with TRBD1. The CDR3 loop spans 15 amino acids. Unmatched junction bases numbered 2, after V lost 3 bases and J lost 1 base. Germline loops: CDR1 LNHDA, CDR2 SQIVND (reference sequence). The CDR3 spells CASSMRGLNTGELFF. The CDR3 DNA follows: TGTGCCAGTAGTATGAGGGGGCTGAACACCGGGGAGCTGTTTTTT.

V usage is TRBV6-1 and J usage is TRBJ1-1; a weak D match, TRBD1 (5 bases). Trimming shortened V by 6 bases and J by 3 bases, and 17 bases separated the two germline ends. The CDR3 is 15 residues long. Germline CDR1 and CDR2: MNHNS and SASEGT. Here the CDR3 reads CASRPSSGWDTEAFF. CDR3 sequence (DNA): TGTGCCAGCAGGCCAAGTTCAGGGTGGGACACTGAAGCTTTCTTT.

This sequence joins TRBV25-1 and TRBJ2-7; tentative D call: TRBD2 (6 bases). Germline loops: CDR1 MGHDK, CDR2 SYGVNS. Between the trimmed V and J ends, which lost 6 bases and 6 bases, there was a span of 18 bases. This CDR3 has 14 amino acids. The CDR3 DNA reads TGTGCCAGCAGATATTCTAGCGAAACCGGCGAGCAGTACTTC. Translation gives CASRYSSETGEQYF.

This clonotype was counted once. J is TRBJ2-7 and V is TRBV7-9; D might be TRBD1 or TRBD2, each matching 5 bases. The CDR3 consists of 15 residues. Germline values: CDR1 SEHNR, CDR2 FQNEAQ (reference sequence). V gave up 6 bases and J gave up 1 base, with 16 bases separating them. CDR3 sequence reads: CASSLTGLGSYEQYF. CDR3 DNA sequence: TGTGCCAGCAGTCTCACGGGGCTCGGGTCCTACGAGCAGTACTTC.

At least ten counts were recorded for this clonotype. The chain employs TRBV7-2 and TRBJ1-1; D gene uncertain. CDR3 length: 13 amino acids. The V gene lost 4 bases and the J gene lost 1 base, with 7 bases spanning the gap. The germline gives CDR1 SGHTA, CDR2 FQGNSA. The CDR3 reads CASSSQRNTEAFF. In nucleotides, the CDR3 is TGTGCCAGCAGCTCCCAGCGGAACACTGAAGCTTTCTTT. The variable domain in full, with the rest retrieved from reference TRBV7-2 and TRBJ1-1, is GAGVSQSPSNKVTEKGKDVELRCDPISGHTALYWYRQSLGQGLEFLIYFQGNSAPDKSGLPSDRFSAERTGGSVSTLTIQRTQQEDSAVYLCASSSQRNTEAFFGQGTRLTVV.

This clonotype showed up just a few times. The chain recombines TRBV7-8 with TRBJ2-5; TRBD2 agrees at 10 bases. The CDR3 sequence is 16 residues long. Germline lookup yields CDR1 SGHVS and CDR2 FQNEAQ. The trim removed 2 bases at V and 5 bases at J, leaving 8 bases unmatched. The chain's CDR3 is CASSLSAGGPWETQYF. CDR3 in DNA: TGTGCCAGCAGCTTATCAGCGGGGGGGCCTTGGGAGACCCAGTACTTC.

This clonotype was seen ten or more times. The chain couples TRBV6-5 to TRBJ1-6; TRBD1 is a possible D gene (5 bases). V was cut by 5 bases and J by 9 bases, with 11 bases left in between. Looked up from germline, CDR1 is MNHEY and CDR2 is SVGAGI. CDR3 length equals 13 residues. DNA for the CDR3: TGTGCCAGCAGTGTGCAGGGTAGTTCACCCCTCCACTTT. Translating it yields CASSVQGSSPLHF.

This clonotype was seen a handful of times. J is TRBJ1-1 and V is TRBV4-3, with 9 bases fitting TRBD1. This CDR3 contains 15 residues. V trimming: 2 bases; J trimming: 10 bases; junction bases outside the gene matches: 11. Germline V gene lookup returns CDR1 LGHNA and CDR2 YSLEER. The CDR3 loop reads CASSQFTGTGNGAFF. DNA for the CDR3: TGCGCCAGCAGCCAATTCACCGGGACAGGGAATGGAGCTTTCTTT.

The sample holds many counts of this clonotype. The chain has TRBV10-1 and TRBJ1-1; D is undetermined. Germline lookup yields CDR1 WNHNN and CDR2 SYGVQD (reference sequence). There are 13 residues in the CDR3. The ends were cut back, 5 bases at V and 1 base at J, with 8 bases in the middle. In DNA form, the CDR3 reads TGCGCCAGCAGTCTTGAACCGAACACTGAAGCTTTCTTT. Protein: CASSLEPNTEAFF.

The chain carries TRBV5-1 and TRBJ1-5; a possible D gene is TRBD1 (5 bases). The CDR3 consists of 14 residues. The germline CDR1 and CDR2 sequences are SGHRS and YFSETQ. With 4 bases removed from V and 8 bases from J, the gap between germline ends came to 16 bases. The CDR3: CASSPGSGGEPQHF. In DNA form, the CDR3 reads TGCGCCAGCAGCCCTGGCAGCGGGGGGGAGCCCCAGCATTTT. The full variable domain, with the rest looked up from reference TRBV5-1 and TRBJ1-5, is KAGVTQTPRYLIKTRGQQVTLSCSPISGHRSVSWYQQTPGQGLQFLFEYFSETQRNKGNFPGRFSGRQFSNSRSEMNVSTLELGDSALYLCASSPGSGGEPQHFGDGTRLSIL.